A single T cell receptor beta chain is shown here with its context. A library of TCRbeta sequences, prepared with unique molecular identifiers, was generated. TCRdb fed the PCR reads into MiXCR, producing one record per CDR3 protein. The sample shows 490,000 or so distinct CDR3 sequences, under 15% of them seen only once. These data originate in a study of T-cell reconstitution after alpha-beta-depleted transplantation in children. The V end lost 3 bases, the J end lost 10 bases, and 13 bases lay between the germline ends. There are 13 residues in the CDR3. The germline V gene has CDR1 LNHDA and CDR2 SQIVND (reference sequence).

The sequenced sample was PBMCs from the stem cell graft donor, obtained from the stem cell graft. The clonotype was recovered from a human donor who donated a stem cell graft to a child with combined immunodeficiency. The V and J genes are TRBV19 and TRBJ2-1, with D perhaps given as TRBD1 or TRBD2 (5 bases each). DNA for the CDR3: TGTGCCAGTAGTATGGGGACGCTCAAGGAGCAGTTCTTC. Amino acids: CASSMGTLKEQFF.